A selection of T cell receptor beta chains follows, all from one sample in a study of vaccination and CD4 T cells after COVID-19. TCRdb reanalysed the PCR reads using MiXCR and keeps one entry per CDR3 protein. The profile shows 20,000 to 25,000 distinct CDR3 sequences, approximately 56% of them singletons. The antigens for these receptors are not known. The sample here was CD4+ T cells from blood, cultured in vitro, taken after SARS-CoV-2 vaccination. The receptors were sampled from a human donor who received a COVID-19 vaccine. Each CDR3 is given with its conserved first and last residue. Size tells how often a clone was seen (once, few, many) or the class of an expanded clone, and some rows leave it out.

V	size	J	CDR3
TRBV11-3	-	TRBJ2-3	CASSTPASDTQYF
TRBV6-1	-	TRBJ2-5	CASSESFYQAETQYF
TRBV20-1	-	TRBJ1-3	CSAPDRDLGNTIYF
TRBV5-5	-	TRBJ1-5	CASSLALGNQPQHF
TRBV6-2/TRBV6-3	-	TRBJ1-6	CASSWRAQGSPLHF
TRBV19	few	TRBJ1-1	CASSIRRFPPMNTEAFF
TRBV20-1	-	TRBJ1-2	CSARQGNGYTF
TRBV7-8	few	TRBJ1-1	CASRRRRENTEAFF
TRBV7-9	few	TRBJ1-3	CATTQGAGNTIYF
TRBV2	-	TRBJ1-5	CASKGQGIQPQHF